This TCR beta chain stems from a study of OX40 agonist ivuxolimab in advanced cancers. About the study: Patients assigned to dose escalation were diagnosed with hepatocellular carcinoma, melanoma, renal cell or head and neck cancer. Of mixed ages from about 20 to 90 and averaging about 56 years, the group was roughly 85% male.

Remarks on this clone: The antigen remains unidentified.

Study results and limitations: There was clonal expansion of CD4+ and CD8+ blood T cells by week 6 at 0.1 to 3.0 mg/kg. Relative to CD4+, CD8+ T cells held more expanded clones on average.

Data came from immunoSEQ multiplex PCR; TCRdb stores just in-frame clones and leaves some out. The data show fewer than 65,000 clones, with 80% to 90% seen just once and around 1.9% held by the top ten. CDR1 is SGHNT, CDR2 YENEEA, per germline. The CDR3 covers 13 residues. Trimming took 3 bases from V and 3 from J, leaving 8 bases between them. The sequence was obtained from an adult with an advanced solid tumor such as melanoma, head and neck, liver or kidney cancer. The sample in question was CD4+ or CD8+ T cells sorted from blood, obtained in a trial of the OX40 agonist ivuxolimab. The J gene is TRBJ1-1, the V gene TRBV11-3; perhaps TRBD1 as D (5 bases). The CDR3 sequence: CASSFREDTEAFF. The CDR3 region has the DNA TGTGCCAGCAGCTTCAGGGAAGACACTGAAGCTTTCTTT.